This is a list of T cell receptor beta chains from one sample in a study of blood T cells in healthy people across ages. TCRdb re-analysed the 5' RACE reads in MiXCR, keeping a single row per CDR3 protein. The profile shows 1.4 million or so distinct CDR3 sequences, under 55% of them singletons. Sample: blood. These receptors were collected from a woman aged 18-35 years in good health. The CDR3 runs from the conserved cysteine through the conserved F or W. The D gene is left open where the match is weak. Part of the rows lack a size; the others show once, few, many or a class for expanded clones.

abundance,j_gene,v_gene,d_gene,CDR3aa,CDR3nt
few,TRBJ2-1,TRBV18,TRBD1,CASSPITGTENNEQFF,TGTGCCAGCTCACCAATAACCGGGACAGAAAACAATGAGCAGTTCTTC
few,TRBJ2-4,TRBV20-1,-,CSAPTRRGENIQYF,TGCAGTGCTCCAACTAGGCGAGGAGAAAACATTCAGTACTTC
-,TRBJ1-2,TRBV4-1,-,CASSQDWPGYGGYTF,TGCGCCAGCAGCCAAGATTGGCCTGGCTACGGTGGCTACACCTTC
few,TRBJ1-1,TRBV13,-,CASSRSRQTGPVYPEAFF,TGTGCCAGCAGTCGTTCTCGTCAAACAGGGCCGGTGTATCCGGAAGCTTTCTTT
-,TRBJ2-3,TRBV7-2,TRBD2,CTSSLAGGPYPDTQYF,TGTACCAGCAGCTTAGCGGGAGGGCCATATCCAGATACGCAGTATTTT
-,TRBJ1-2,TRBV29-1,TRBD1,CSVEGTGENYGYTF,TGCAGCGTTGAGGGGACAGGTGAAAACTATGGCTACACCTTC
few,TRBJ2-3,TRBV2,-,CASSEDLPRTDTQYF,TGTGCCAGCAGTGAGGATCTGCCGCGGACAGATACGCAGTATTTT
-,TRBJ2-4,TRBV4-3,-,CAGSQDLDRIKNIQYF,TGCGCCGGCAGCCAAGATTTAGACAGGATAAAAAACATTCAGTACTTC
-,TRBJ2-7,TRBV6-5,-,CASSYYLGNEQYF,TGTGCCAGCAGTTATTATTTAGGGAATGAGCAGTACTTC
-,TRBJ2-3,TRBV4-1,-,CVSSQGPGVTDTQYF,TGCGTCAGCAGCCAAGGCCCGGGAGTCACAGATACGCAGTATTTT
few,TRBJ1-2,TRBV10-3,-,CATRDFNYGYTF,TGTGCCACCCGGGACTTTAACTATGGCTACACCTTC
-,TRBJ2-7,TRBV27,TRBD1,CASSPFSWTGESEQYF,TGTGCCAGCAGCCCCTTCTCCTGGACAGGGGAGTCCGAGCAGTACTTC
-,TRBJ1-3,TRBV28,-,CASSPIGQGNTIYF,TGTGCCAGCAGTCCCATAGGACAGGGAAACACCATATATTTT
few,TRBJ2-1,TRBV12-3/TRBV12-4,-,CASSLFSMPYNEQFF,TGTGCCAGCAGTTTATTCAGTATGCCTTACAATGAGCAGTTCTTC
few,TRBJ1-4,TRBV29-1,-,CSAWDGSNEKLFF,TGCAGCGCCTGGGACGGGAGCAATGAAAAACTGTTTTTT